Below are 7 T cell receptor beta chains sequenced from a single sample in a study of tumor-infiltrating lymphocytes in primary liver carcinoma. Scientists recovered RNA and DNA together from roughly 18-30 mg of unsorted bulk tissue. With 500 ng total RNA as template and a constant-region primer, TCR beta cDNA was made. Three-round nested multiplex PCR performed with slightly modified ARM-PCR produced the TCR beta libraries. The first two PCR rounds, around 11 cycles each, used TRBV1-TRBV30 forward primers and a C-beta reverse primer. TCRdb re-called the multiplex PCR reads with MiXCR, one entry per CDR3 protein. Of fewer than 250,000 distinct CDR3 sequences listed, 70% to 90% are singletons. The sequencing input was tumor tissue from primary liver carcinoma. These TCRs come from a man in his forties or fifties with primary liver carcinoma and hepatitis B virus infection.

This clonotype showed up many times. V is TRBV5-1 and J is TRBJ1-1; D may be TRBD1 (5 bases). V was shortened by 5 bases and J by 3 bases, with 11 bases between the two germline ends. Germline values: CDR1 SGHRS, CDR2 YFSETQ. The CDR3 has 13 residues. CDR3 nucleotides: TGCGCCAGCAGTTCCCAGGGAGACACTGAAGCTTTCTTT. As protein: CASSSQGDTEAFF.

As concerns this clonotype: Relative to the germline gene, one junction end is altered; a read error may explain this. This chain connects TRBV11-1 to TRBJ2-7; D not certain. From germline, CDR1 is SGHAT and CDR2 FQDESV (reference sequence). The CDR3 extends over 13 amino acids. The CDR3: CASNSSWGGERYF. CDR3 nucleotide sequence: TGTGCCAGTAACTCCTCGTGGGGTGGCGAGCGGTACTTC.

Notes on this clonotype: A much bigger clone sits one base away, suggesting this may be a read error. V is TRBV28 and J is TRBJ2-4; 8 bases map to TRBD1. Germline V lookup: CDR1 MDHEN, CDR2 SYDVKM. The CDR3 is 15 residues long. J lost 8 bases, V lost 4 bases, and 10 bases had no gene match. The CDR3: CASSSQGAGKHIQYF. The CDR3 region has the DNA TGTGCCAGCAGTTCTCAGGGGGCGGGAAAACACATTCAGTACTTC. Full variable domain (rest looked up from reference TRBV28 and TRBJ2-4): DVKVTQSSRYLVKRTGEKVFLECVQDMDHENMFWYRQDPGLGLRLIYFSYDVKMKEKGDIPEGYSVSREKKERFSLILESASTNQTSMYLCASSSQGAGKHIQYFGAGTRLSVL.

Comment on this clonotype: This likely comes from a read error, as the CDR3 has no conserved phenylalanine or tryptophan at its end. The J gene is TRBJ2-2, the V gene TRBV5-1, with D possibly being TRBD2 (5 bases). Germline lookup yields CDR1 SGHRS and CDR2 YFSETQ. CDR3 size: 15 residues. The CDR3 sequence is CASSLAAANTGKLFL. The CDR3 nucleotides are TGCGCCAGCAGCTTGGCCGCAGCAAACACCGGGAAGCTGTTTCTT.

V and J are TRBV6-1 and TRBJ1-2; 7 nucleotides line up with TRBD1. Per germline, CDR1 MNHNS and CDR2 SASEGT. J lost 5 bases, V lost 7 bases, and 7 bases had no gene match. The CDR3 loop spans 13 amino acids. The DNA of the CDR3 is TGTGCCAGCACTATGGGACAGTCATATGGCTACACCTTC. This gives the protein CASTMGQSYGYTF.

Remarks on this clonotype: The junction differs from germline at one of its ends, possibly a read error. This chain joins TRBV5-4 and TRBJ2-3; 10 bases align to TRBD2. Germline loops: CDR1 SGHNT, CDR2 YYREEE (reference sequence). The CDR3 spans 15 residues. CDR3 DNA sequence: TGTGCCAGCAGCATTCTCCAGCGGGAGGGAGATACGCAATATTTT. Protein sequence: CASSILQREGDTQYF. The variable domain in full, completed from reference TRBV5-4 and TRBJ2-3, reads ETGVTQSPTHLIKTRGQQVTLRCSSQSGHNTVSWYQQALGQGPQFIFQYYREEENGRGNFPPRFSGLQFPNYSSELNVNALELDDSALYLCASSILQREGDTQYFGPGTRLTVL.

Points on this clonotype: At one end, the junction sequence differs from germline, possibly due to a read error. The rearrangement links TRBV6-2 or TRBV6-3 to TRBJ2-1, with D uncertain. This CDR3 contains 17 residues. Germline V lookup: CDR1 MNHEY, CDR2 SVGEGT. The CDR3 is CASSYGSTLTGENEEFF. In DNA form, the CDR3 reads TGTGCCAGTAGTTACGGGTCCACTCTAACCGGAGAAAATGAGGAGTTCTTC.